This TCR beta chain was sequenced during a study of T cell responses to AZD1222 COVID-19 vaccine. Losses at the gene ends were 0 bases for V and 5 bases for J; bases not matched to a gene: 16. The V gene's germline CDR1 is MGHRA and CDR2 YSYEKL. The length of the CDR3 is 19 residues. Sequenced by immunoSEQ multiplex PCR; TCRdb stores in-frame clones only, minus some. The sample yields 100,000 to 150,000 clones, about nine tenths seen once. The V and J genes are TRBV4-1 and TRBJ2-1; 7 positions agree with TRBD2. The sequencing here drew on peripheral blood, taken on day 0 of AZD1222 vaccination. This TCR was sampled from an adult in good health. The CDR3 reads CASSQDSRLAALADNEQFF. In DNA, the CDR3 is TGCGCCAGCAGCCAAGATTCAAGGCTAGCGGCCTTAGCGGACAATGAGCAGTTCTTC.